Listed below are T cell receptor beta chains from one sample, sequenced in a study of cytomegalovirus exposure and HLA in healthy donors. TCRdb's copy holds only in-frame clones and misses some; the assay was immunoSEQ multiplex PCR. Here the sample spans about 150,000 clones, nearly 80% being singletons. The material sequenced was PBMCs. The receptor set was obtained from a woman aged 25-40 years in good health and CMV-seronegative. CDR3s include the opening cysteine and the closing phenylalanine or tryptophan. D genes are given only for firm matches. Part of the rows lack a size; the others show once, few, many or a class for expanded clones.

abundance: -
v_gene: TRBV7-6
d_gene: -
j_gene: TRBJ1-5
CDR3nt: TGTGCCAGCAGCTTATCTGGCAATCAGCCCCAGCATTTT
CDR3aa: CASSLSGNQPQHF

abundance: -
v_gene: TRBV9
d_gene: TRBD2
j_gene: TRBJ2-7
CDR3nt: TGTGCCAGCAGCGTTCCTATCGGGACTAATGTGAACGAGCAGTACTTC
CDR3aa: CASSVPIGTNVNEQYF

abundance: -
v_gene: TRBV30
d_gene: TRBD1
j_gene: TRBJ2-7
CDR3nt: TGTGCCTGGAGTCCATCCGGGACAGGGTTGGTCTACGAGCAGTACTTC
CDR3aa: CAWSPSGTGLVYEQYF

abundance: -
v_gene: TRBV10-3
d_gene: TRBD1
j_gene: TRBJ1-5
CDR3nt: TGTGCCATCAGTGAGCGTGACAGGGGGCGGTGGCCCAATCAGCCCCAGCATTTT
CDR3aa: CAISERDRGRWPNQPQHF

abundance: -
v_gene: TRBV13
d_gene: TRBD1
j_gene: TRBJ1-6
CDR3nt: TGTGCCAGCAGCTTAGGAATGGACAGGTATAATTCACCCCTCCACTTT
CDR3aa: CASSLGMDRYNSPLHF

abundance: -
v_gene: TRBV5-1
d_gene: -
j_gene: TRBJ2-7
CDR3nt: TGCGCCAGCAGCGCCGACAGGATCTACTACGAGCAGTACTTC
CDR3aa: CASSADRIYYEQYF

abundance: -
v_gene: TRBV7-2
d_gene: TRBD2
j_gene: TRBJ2-5
CDR3nt: TGTGCCAGCAGCTCCGGGAGGGCAGGGAAGACCCAGTACTTC
CDR3aa: CASSSGRAGKTQYF

abundance: -
v_gene: TRBV4-1
d_gene: TRBD1
j_gene: TRBJ1-2
CDR3nt: TGCGCCAGCAGCCAAGATCTGGGACAGGGAAGGCGTGGCTACACCTTC
CDR3aa: CASSQDLGQGRRGYTF

abundance: -
v_gene: TRBV13
d_gene: TRBD1
j_gene: TRBJ1-1
CDR3nt: TGTGCCAGCAGCTCCGGGACAGGGGCGCAGGTGGACACTGAAGCTTTCTTT
CDR3aa: CASSSGTGAQVDTEAFF

abundance: -
v_gene: TRBV6-5
d_gene: TRBD1
j_gene: TRBJ1-6
CDR3nt: TGTGCCAGCAGTCCCCCCACAGGGGATAATTCACCCCTCCACTTT
CDR3aa: CASSPPTGDNSPLHF

abundance: once
v_gene: TRBV19
d_gene: TRBD2
j_gene: TRBJ2-3
CDR3nt: TGTGCCAGTAGTGCTCGAGTCGGGACTAGCGGGGGATCAGATACGCAGTATTTT
CDR3aa: CASSARVGTSGGSDTQYF

abundance: few
v_gene: TRBV15
d_gene: TRBD1
j_gene: TRBJ1-4
CDR3nt: TGTGCCACCAGCAGTGATACCCAGGGGGCCAATGAAAAACTGTTTTTT
CDR3aa: CATSSDTQGANEKLFF

abundance: -
v_gene: TRBV5-1
d_gene: TRBD2
j_gene: TRBJ2-1
CDR3nt: TGCGCCAGCAGCCAGACTAGCGAGGGTGAGCAGTTCTTC
CDR3aa: CASSQTSEGEQFF

abundance: -
v_gene: TRBV28
d_gene: -
j_gene: TRBJ2-7
CDR3nt: TGTGCCAGCAGCTCCTCCTCCCGGCAGGGAACCTACGAGCAGTACTTC
CDR3aa: CASSSSSRQGTYEQYF

abundance: -
v_gene: TRBV11-1
d_gene: TRBD1
j_gene: TRBJ2-5
CDR3nt: TGTGCCAGCAGCTCCAACAGGGGGCTTGAGACCCAGTACTTC
CDR3aa: CASSSNRGLETQYF

abundance: few
v_gene: TRBV2
d_gene: TRBD2
j_gene: TRBJ2-1
CDR3nt: TGTGCCAGCAGTGAAACAACTAGCGGGGGGGTGGGGCGGTTCTTC
CDR3aa: CASSETTSGGVGRFF

abundance: -
v_gene: TRBV7-8
d_gene: -
j_gene: TRBJ2-7
CDR3nt: TGTGCCAGCAGCTTAGGGGGAGTTTCCTACGAGCAGTACTTC
CDR3aa: CASSLGGVSYEQYF

abundance: -
v_gene: TRBV2
d_gene: TRBD1
j_gene: TRBJ1-2
CDR3nt: TGTGCCAGCAGTGGTCGGCAGGGGGGCTATGGCTACACCTTC
CDR3aa: CASSGRQGGYGYTF

abundance: -
v_gene: TRBV6-5
d_gene: TRBD2
j_gene: TRBJ2-3
CDR3nt: TGTGCCAGCACTGGGCGGGGGGGCGAAGATACGCAGTATTTT
CDR3aa: CASTGRGGEDTQYF

abundance: once
v_gene: TRBV7-3
d_gene: -
j_gene: TRBJ2-2
CDR3nt: TGTGCCAGCAGCTTAACGACAGTCCACACCGGGGAGCTGTTTTTT
CDR3aa: CASSLTTVHTGELFF